These 32 T cell receptor beta chains were all obtained from the same sample, sequenced in a study of T cell changes during pregnancy in multiple sclerosis. Assay: immunoSEQ multiplex PCR; the TCRdb copy retains only in-frame clones and omits some. The table has tens of thousands of clones, approximately 86% seen once. The source was CD4+ T cells from peripheral blood mononuclear cells, collected in the third trimester of pregnancy. These receptors all stem from a female donor with multiple sclerosis, enrolled in a pregnancy study.

This chain uses TRBV6-5 with TRBJ1-2, with no clear D. The germline V gene has CDR1 MNHEY and CDR2 SVGAGI. V dropped 6 bases and J dropped 8 bases, with 13 bases sitting between them. The CDR3 is made up of 12 amino acids. The CDR3 region has the DNA TGTGCCAGCAGACCGGGTGGTGGAGGCTACACCTTC. It yields the protein CASRPGGGGYTF.

The count of this clone is one. V is TRBV19 and J is TRBJ2-7; possibly TRBD1 for D (6 bases). This CDR3 is built from 14 residues. V was clipped by 5 bases and J by 3 bases, with 14 bases between them. Germline CDR1 is LNHDA and CDR2 is SQIVND (reference sequence). The CDR3 DNA reads as TGTGCCAGTAGTCGGTCCGCAGGGGACTACGAGCAGTACTTC. It is translated as CASSRSAGDYEQYF.

The chain has TRBV30 and TRBJ1-2, with D possibly being TRBD1 (5 bases). The germline gives CDR1 GTSNPN, CDR2 SVGIG (reference sequence). V was clipped by 3 bases and J by 12 bases, with 20 bases between them. CDR3 length equals 13 residues. Written as DNA, the CDR3 is TGTGCCTGGAGCCTAGGGACGACGGGAGGCCACACCTTC. It specifies CAWSLGTTGGHTF.

This rearrangement joins TRBV5-1 to TRBJ2-2; 7 bases are a match to TRBD2. Trimming cost V 7 bases and J 3 bases; bases outside gene matches: 3. This CDR3 has 13 amino acids. Germline V gene data show CDR1 as SGHRS and CDR2 as YFSETQ. The CDR3 region has the DNA TGCGCCAGCCGACGGGGGGACACCGGGGAGCTGTTTTTT. It codes for CASRRGDTGELFF.

The CDR3 bases are TGTGCCAGCAGATCCGGGACAGGAGGATCCTACGAGCAGTACTTC. This sequence encodes CASRSGTGGSYEQYF. The chain uses TRBV7-3 and TRBJ2-7, with 8 bases lining up with TRBD1. The CDR3 runs to 15 residues. CDR1 is SGHTA, CDR2 FQGTGA, per germline. V shed 6 bases and J 1 base; nucleotides not matched to a gene: 8.

This chain links TRBV10-3 with TRBJ2-1, with 9 bases that match TRBD2. The CDR3 sequence is 15 residues long. The trim removed 5 bases at V and 0 bases at J, leaving 2 bases unmatched. Germline V gene data show CDR1 as ENHRY and CDR2 as SYGVKD. The CDR3, as DNA: TGTGCCATCAGTCAGACTAGCGGCTCCTACAATGAGCAGTTCTTC. This sequence encodes CAISQTSGSYNEQFF.

V usage is TRBV7-2 and J usage is TRBJ1-4; D perhaps matches TRBD1 (6 bases). With 5 bases removed from V and 8 bases from J, the gap between germline ends came to 15 bases. This CDR3 is 14 amino acids long. The germline CDR1 and CDR2 sequences are SGHTA and FQGNSA. This chain's CDR3 is CASSDNLDSEKLFF. CDR3 sequence (DNA): TGTGCCAGCAGCGATAACCTGGACAGCGAAAAACTGTTTTTT.

The chain links TRBV11-3 to TRBJ2-3, with TRBD2 identical over 10 bases. Trimming cost V 1 base and J 1 base; bases outside gene matches: 8. Germline V gene data show CDR1 as SGHNT and CDR2 as YENEEA. The CDR3 consists of 18 residues. CDR3 amino acids: CASSLGLAGDIGTDTQYF. Written as DNA, the CDR3 is TGTGCCAGCAGCTTAGGCCTAGCGGGGGATATAGGCACAGATACGCAGTATTTT.

The CDR3 region is CASSPARGGDTEAFF. For the CDR3, the DNA is TGTGCCAGCTCACCAGCCAGGGGTGGAGACACTGAAGCTTTCTTT. The gene calls are TRBV18 and TRBJ1-1; TRBD1 might be the D (6 bases). The CDR3 sequence is 15 residues long. The germline V and J ends were trimmed by 2 bases and 3 bases, with 13 bases remaining between them. Germline V gene data show CDR1 as KGHSH and CDR2 as LQKENI.

The rearrangement links TRBV18 to TRBJ2-2; D gene unclear. CDR3 length equals 14 residues. The ends were cut back, 3 bases at V and 9 bases at J, with 14 bases in the middle. Germline lookup yields CDR1 KGHSH and CDR2 LQKENI. The CDR3 protein is CASSPSPGGWELFF. CDR3 coding DNA: TGTGCCAGCTCACCTAGCCCGGGTGGATGGGAGCTGTTTTTT. The complete variable domain, with remaining parts taken from reference TRBV18 and TRBJ2-2, reads NAGVMQNPRHLVRRRGQEARLRCSPMKGHSHVYWYRQLPEEGLKFMVYLQKENIIDESGMPKERFSAEFPKEGPSILRIQQVVRGDSAAYFCASSPSPGGWELFFGEGSRLTVL.

V and J are TRBV7-6 and TRBJ1-1; 8 positions agree with TRBD1. Germline CDR1 and CDR2: SGHVS and FNYEAQ. Unmatched junction bases numbered 6, after V lost 5 bases and J lost 4 bases. This CDR3 is 14 amino acids long. The chain's CDR3 is CASSRTGLGTEAFF. The CDR3 DNA is TGTGCCAGCAGCCGGACAGGGCTGGGCACTGAAGCTTTCTTT. Full variable domain (outside the CDR3, taken from reference TRBV7-6 and TRBJ1-1): GAGVSQSPRYKVTKRGQDVALRCDPISGHVSLYWYRQALGQGPEFLTYFNYEAQQDKSGLPNDRFSAERPEGSISTLTIQRTEQRDSAMYRCASSRTGLGTEAFFGQGTRLTVV.

This sequence joins TRBV6-1 and TRBJ2-2; the D gene is possibly TRBD1 (6 bases). With 2 bases removed from V and 0 bases from J, the gap between germline ends came to 10 bases. The CDR3 runs 16 residues. Looked up from germline, CDR1 is MNHNS and CDR2 is SASEGT. In DNA form, the CDR3 reads TGTGCCAGCAGTGAACAGGGGCCGGCGAACACCGGGGAGCTGTTTTTT. This sequence encodes CASSEQGPANTGELFF.

This chain links TRBV27 with TRBJ1-4; D is perhaps TRBD1 (5 bases). The CDR3 has 15 residues. Trimming took 4 bases from V and 7 from J, leaving 16 bases between them. CDR1 is MNHEY, CDR2 SMNVEV, per germline (reference sequence). This CDR3 reads CASSWDSSAGEKLFF. In DNA, the CDR3 is TGTGCCAGCAGTTGGGACTCCTCAGCGGGTGAAAAACTGTTTTTT.

This sequence joins TRBV5-1 and TRBJ2-3; a weak D match, TRBD1 (6 bases). Germline V lookup: CDR1 SGHRS, CDR2 YFSETQ. CDR3 length: 13 residues. V was cut by 5 bases and J by 2 bases, with 9 bases left in between. The CDR3 protein is CASRVGATDTQYF. The CDR3 DNA follows: TGCGCCAGCAGAGTGGGGGCCACAGATACGCAGTATTTT.

This clone was seen only once. The chain joins TRBV7-8 to TRBJ1-2, with D tentatively TRBD1 (5 bases). The CDR3 loop spans 14 amino acids. V was cut by 5 bases and J by 4 bases, with 14 bases left in between. Germline V gives CDR1 SGHVS, CDR2 FQNEAQ. CDR3 amino acids: CASSRGGRSYGYTF. CDR3 nucleotides: TGTGCCAGCAGCCGCGGGGGACGGTCCTATGGCTACACCTTC.

The chain combines TRBV30 with TRBJ2-7, with D possibly being TRBD2 (7 bases). V was clipped by 4 bases and J by 5 bases, with 18 bases between them. CDR1 GTSNPN and CDR2 SVGIG come from the germline V gene (reference sequence). The CDR3 is 14 residues long. CDR3 nucleotide sequence: TGTGCCTGGATCGGGGGCGGGAGAATCCACGAGCAGTACTTC. It yields the protein CAWIGGGRIHEQYF.

The V call is TRBV19, the J call TRBJ1-5; 9 bases map to TRBD1. Germline loops: CDR1 LNHDA, CDR2 SQIVND (reference sequence). This CDR3 comprises 17 residues. V lost 5 bases, J lost 4 bases, and 12 bases stayed unmatched. The CDR3 region is CASSVEQGARGNQPQHF. In DNA form, the CDR3 reads TGTGCCAGTAGTGTCGAACAGGGGGCGAGGGGGAATCAGCCCCAGCATTTT. The entire variable domain, with the rest obtained from reference TRBV19 and TRBJ1-5, is as follows: DGGITQSPKYLFRKEGQNVTLSCEQNLNHDAMYWYRQDPGQGLRLIYYSQIVNDFQKGDIAEGYSVSREKKESFPLTVTSAQKNPTAFYLCASSVEQGARGNQPQHFGDGTRLSIL.

V gene TRBV2 combines with J gene TRBJ1-1; maybe TRBD1 (5 bases). Germline V gives CDR1 SNHLY, CDR2 FYNNEI. Trimming stripped 2 bases from V and 4 bases from J, with 8 bases between. The CDR3 extends over 13 amino acids. CDR3 amino acids: CASSELGGTEAFF. CDR3 coding DNA: TGTGCCAGCAGTGAATTGGGGGGCACTGAAGCTTTCTTT.

V gene TRBV7-3 combines with J gene TRBJ1-1; D remains ambiguous. The CDR3 covers 16 residues. Per germline, CDR1 SGHTA and CDR2 FQGTGA. The germline V and J ends were trimmed by 5 bases and 1 base, with 17 bases remaining between them. In nucleotides, the CDR3 is TGTGCCAGCAGCCCTCGGGAGGGCCTCACGAACACTGAAGCTTTCTTT. Protein: CASSPREGLTNTEAFF.

CDR3 sequence (DNA): TGTGCCAGCAGCTTAAATGGAGGCAAAGGCTATGGCTACACCTTC. Translating it yields CASSLNGGKGYGYTF. This chain uses TRBV7-2 with TRBJ1-2; D not resolved. Trimming cost V 2 bases and J 4 bases, with 14 bases left between them. CDR1 and CDR2 (germline): SGHTA, FQGNSA. The CDR3 runs to 15 residues.

The chain couples TRBV30 to TRBJ1-2; D is perhaps TRBD1 (5 bases). The CDR3 loop spans 16 amino acids. V lost 1 base, J lost 2 bases, and 17 bases lay in between. Germline CDR1 GTSNPN, CDR2 SVGIG (reference sequence). CDR3 residues: CAWSAFPLRTNYGYTF. CDR3 nucleotides: TGTGCCTGGAGTGCCTTCCCGCTTCGGACAAACTATGGCTACACCTTC. Based on the CDR3 plus reference TRBV30 and TRBJ1-2, the full variable domain is SQTIHQWPATLVQPVGSPLSLECTVEGTSNPNLYWYRQAAGRGLQLLFYSVGIGQISSEVPQNLSASRPQDRQFILSSKKLLLSDSGFYLCAWSAFPLRTNYGYTFGSGTRLTVV.

This sequence joins TRBV20-1 and TRBJ1-1; D unresolved. The CDR3 sequence is 11 residues long. Germline CDR1 DFQATT, CDR2 SNEGSKA (reference sequence). V was cut by 8 bases and J by 1 base, with 8 bases left in between. In DNA, the CDR3 is TGCAGTCAGCGGGGGAACACTGAAGCTTTCTTT. This translates into CSQRGNTEAFF.

The chain employs TRBV2 and TRBJ1-1; 7 bases agree with TRBD1. Germline CDR1 SNHLY, CDR2 FYNNEI. J gave up 4 bases and V 8 bases, and 13 bases lay outside the gene matches. The CDR3 runs to 15 residues. The CDR3 protein is CASSKLTGAATEAFF. The CDR3 bases are TGTGCCAGCTCTAAGCTTACAGGGGCCGCCACTGAAGCTTTCTTT.

The chain is built from TRBV5-1 and TRBJ2-5; a weak D match, TRBD2 (6 bases). This CDR3 has 14 residues. The germline V gene has CDR1 SGHRS and CDR2 YFSETQ. V was trimmed by 4 bases and J by 2 bases, leaving 12 bases between them. The CDR3 loop is CASSPSRGQETQYF. CDR3 nucleotide sequence: TGCGCCAGCAGCCCCTCTCGGGGGCAAGAGACCCAGTACTTC.

The chain is built from TRBV30 and TRBJ1-1, with 8 bases identical to TRBD1. V dropped 3 bases and J dropped 11; count of bases not matched to a gene: 17. The CDR3 loop spans 15 amino acids. Germline CDR1 and CDR2: GTSNPN and SVGIG (reference sequence). The DNA of the CDR3 is TGTGCCTGGAGCCGCCCGACAGGGGATGGGGCCTTGGCTTTCTTT. This sequence encodes CAWSRPTGDGALAFF.

DNA of the CDR3: TGTGCCAGCAGTCTCAACCCGATGACAGTCTATACGCAGTATTTT. It is translated as CASSLNPMTVYTQYF. The V and J genes are TRBV6-5 and TRBJ2-3; D perhaps matches TRBD1 (5 bases). Germline CDR1 is MNHEY and CDR2 is SVGAGI. V was cut by 5 bases and J by 7 bases, with 19 bases left in between. This CDR3 region has 15 residues.

V and J are TRBV11-2 and TRBJ2-6; 10 nucleotides agree with TRBD1. Losses at the gene ends were 6 bases for V and 0 bases for J; bases not matched to a gene: 11. CDR3 length: 19 residues. Germline CDR1 SGHAT, CDR2 FQNNGV. As DNA, the CDR3 is TGTGCCAGCAGGGGAATCCCGGGACAGGGGACCTCTGGGGCCAACGTCCTGACTTTC. Amino acids: CASRGIPGQGTSGANVLTF.

The V and J genes are TRBV5-6 and TRBJ1-3; 7 bases are shared with TRBD1. From germline, CDR1 is SGHDT and CDR2 YYEEEE. Trimming at V came to 6 bases and at J to 0 bases, leaving 6 bases not matched to a gene. CDR3 length: 15 amino acids. This CDR3 is CASNLQGISGNTIYF. For the CDR3, the DNA is TGTGCCAGCAACCTACAGGGGATCTCTGGAAACACCATATATTTT.

The V and J genes are TRBV7-9 and TRBJ2-5; D unclear. Germline V gives CDR1 SEHNR, CDR2 FQNEAQ (reference sequence). The length of the CDR3 is 12 residues. V lost 0 bases, J lost 5 bases, and 4 bases lay in between. The CDR3 bases are TGTGCCAGCAGCTTAGCTTCGGAGACCCAGTACTTC. It translates to CASSLASETQYF.

V is TRBV7-9 and J is TRBJ2-5, with 7 bases lining up with TRBD1. Trimming took 1 base from V and 1 from J; bases not matched to a gene: 0. This CDR3 has 14 amino acids. Germline lookup yields CDR1 SEHNR and CDR2 FQNEAQ (reference sequence). CDR3 in amino acids: CASSLGQGQETQYF. The CDR3, as DNA: TGTGCCAGCAGCTTAGGACAGGGCCAAGAGACCCAGTACTTC.

Only a few counts were recorded for this clone. The chain carries TRBV7-9 and TRBJ1-4; D is undetermined. The V and J ends lost 1 base and 5 bases respectively, with 11 bases between them. CDR1 SEHNR and CDR2 FQNEAQ come from the germline V gene (reference sequence). The CDR3 runs to 15 residues. In DNA, the CDR3 is TGTGCCAGCAGCTTAGTAGCGGGATTGAATGAAAAACTGTTTTTT. As protein: CASSLVAGLNEKLFF.

The J gene is TRBJ2-3, the V gene TRBV5-1; 9 bases map to TRBD2. The trim removed 4 bases at V and 0 bases at J, leaving 9 bases unmatched. This CDR3 has 17 amino acids. The V gene's germline CDR1 is SGHRS and CDR2 YFSETQ. The CDR3 nucleotides read TGCGCCAGCAGCGTACCAAGCGGGGGGCCTAGCACAGATACGCAGTATTTT. Its protein is CASSVPSGGPSTDTQYF.